This T cell receptor beta chain was identified during a study of T cells in Graves' hyperthyroidism and ophthalmopathy (dated by TCRdb to the late 2010s). Some background on the complete study: To identify TCR V-J signatures that set the groups apart, the researchers used a discovery cohort of 90 to 100 patients, made up of under 50 with Graves' ophthalmopathy and some 58 with stable Graves' hyperthyroidism. After blood sampling, hyperthyroidism patients were treated with methimazole at a starting dose of 30 mg daily, and ophthalmopathy patients were treated with high-dose intravenous methylprednisolone. The 100 discovery patients were randomly split 7:3 into training and test sets. TCR Vbeta CDR3 sequencing of approximately 140 peripheral blood samples (roughly 43 ophthalmopathy, 75 hyperthyroidism and around 17 progressor patients) is reported in the paper. Prospective prediction of ophthalmopathy was tested in an independent validation cohort consisting of roughly 20 hyperthyroidism patients and some 17 patients who later progressed to ophthalmopathy. The study also compared thyroid tissue and blood T-cell repertoires from more than 5 Graves' hyperthyroidism patients. Study-wide findings and limitations: Sample size was not statistically predetermined, and investigators were not blinded to group allocation. In validation, the model predicted progression to ophthalmopathy a median of about 6.5 months before onset, with around 70% sensitivity and more than 72% specificity. Most expanded thyroid clonotypes (frequency above 0.001) were also found in blood, which suggests that blood repertoires may mirror thyroid immune responses. Ophthalmopathy was separated from stable hyperthyroidism by a 13 V-J signature model, with approximately 90% sensitivity and 81% to 83% specificity obtained in cross-validation and 80%/75% obtained in testing.

Patients with uncontrolled infections, other autoimmune diseases, pregnancy or lactation were excluded. Diagnoses were based on clinical symptoms, serum thyroxine and TRAb, thyroid ultrasound and orbital computed tomography. Total RNA was extracted using Trizol reagent, and RNA quality was assessed on an Agilent 2100 Bioanalyzer. The TCR beta CDR3 regions were amplified from the RNA transcripts. The TCR CDR3 was subjected to a first round of RT-PCR using the HTBI primer set and the Qiagen OneStep RT-PCR kit. Libraries were constructed in a second round of multiplex PCR, after which size selection and purification were carried out. Sequencing of the libraries was done on an Illumina HiSeq2000 using paired-end 100 bp reads. For the original study's pipeline: SOAPnuke was used to process the raw data, with reads discarded if the reads contained adapters or uncalled bases, had a mean Phred below 15, or lacked an exact constant-primer or identifier match. COPE v1.2.5 was used to merge the high-quality paired reads, and each unique nucleotide sequence was defined as a clonotype. MiTCR v1.1 was used to align the clonotypes against IMGT TRBV, TRBD and TRBJ reference segments. Analysis was restricted to V-J combinations with a frequency above 0.0001, which covered 99% to 99.2% of repertoires. The TCS score was defined as F50 (clonal expansion) divided by E x V (chaos), with BLOSUM62-based TCRdist calculated between CDR3 peptides within each V-J. Welch's t-statistics and random forest reduced some 510 V-J features to about 13, which were used in a naive Bayes classifier (R e1071). The similarity between thyroid and blood repertoires was quantified using the Morisita-Horn index. TCRdb redid the processing of the public reads, applying fastp at Q25 and MiXCR, and retained in-frame beta chains. Each entry is one CDR3 protein sequence, shown with its most common DNA and genes. The V and J calls reflect TCRdb's pipeline rather than the authors' work. In all, the sample holds more than 500,000 distinct CDR3 sequences, and 40% to 55% of those were seen once. The top ten hold about two fifths of the sample.

This clonotype has a count of ten or more. It lacks a known antigen. Base qualities were left out, and no much larger clone turns up one base away. For CDR1 and CDR2, the germline V gene lists SGHVS and FNYEAQ. At the junction V is shortened by 7 bases and J by 4 bases, with 16 bases in between. There are 15 amino acids in the CDR3, from cysteine to phenylalanine inclusive. Just the 45-base CDR3 DNA is kept, in frame starting at base 1. This clonotype was obtained from an adult woman with Graves' disease, either hyperthyroidism or ophthalmopathy (not recorded which). The receptor chain draws on TRBV7-6 and TRBJ2-2; the D gene is unclear. Sequences were obtained from peripheral blood or thyroid tissue (not recorded which). The nucleotides read TGTGCCAGCACTGGTACACAATATGGCACCGGGGAGCTGTTTTTT. It specifies CASTGTQYGTGELFF.